This section outlines one T cell receptor beta chain sequence together with its context. A second 7 to 11 cycle PCR used barcoded and J-beta primers. TCRdb ran MiXCR on the 5' RACE reads and lists one entry per CDR3 protein. The data contain fewer than 2 million distinct CDR3 sequences, roughly two fifths of them seen just once; the ten biggest clones take up 23%. V was pared by 6 bases and J by 2 bases, with 16 bases between. The CDR3 runs to 15 residues. Germline CDR1 SGHTA, CDR2 FQGNSA. The sample originates from a study of blood T cells in healthy people across ages. This chain joins TRBV7-2 and TRBJ1-1; perhaps TRBD1 as D (6 bases). The receptor was isolated from a human donor in good health. The sequencing input was blood. The CDR3 loop reads CASSYPTQGNTEAFF. The CDR3 DNA reads TGTGCCAGCAGTTACCCCACACAGGGAAACACTGAAGCTTTCTTT.